The next 30 T cell receptor beta chains were all read from a single sample in a study of cytomegalovirus exposure and HLA in healthy donors. Use of 60 Vbeta and 13 Jbeta primers characterized the PCR. Here immunoSEQ multiplex PCR was the method, and the copy in TCRdb shows in-frame clones only, minus some. The top ten hold 4% of the sample, which has 120,000 or so clones, 81% seen once. The sample was PBMCs. Source of these receptors: a man between 18 and 35 years old in good health and CMV-seropositive.

This chain links TRBV6-6 with TRBJ2-5, with 7 bases that match TRBD1. The DNA end lines up better with TRBJ2-7; the J call may be wrong. Germline V gives CDR1 MNHNY, CDR2 SVGAGI (reference sequence). CDR3 length equals 14 residues. CDR3 coding DNA: TGTGCCAGCAGCGCTCGGGACAGTAACTACGAGCAGTACTTC. This translates into CASSARDSNYEQYF.

V usage is TRBV11-2 and J usage is TRBJ2-1, with 9 nucleotides matching TRBD1. This CDR3 comprises 17 residues. J was trimmed by 7 bases and V by 3 bases; bases with no gene match: 13. CDR1 is SGHAT and CDR2 is FQNNGV in the germline V gene. In nucleotides, the CDR3 is TGTGCCAGCAGCTTCTTTCCTGGACAGGGGATGAGAAATGAGCAGTTCTTC. The encoded protein is CASSFFPGQGMRNEQFF.

The V gene is TRBV18, the J gene TRBJ1-2; the D gene is possibly TRBD1 (6 bases). The V end was cut by 2 bases, the J end by 3 bases, with 22 bases between. The CDR3 loop spans 18 amino acids. Germline loops: CDR1 KGHSH, CDR2 LQKENI. The CDR3 loop is CASSPAVIGGARDYGYTF. The DNA of the CDR3 is TGTGCCAGCTCACCAGCCGTGATTGGGGGGGCGCGGGACTATGGCTACACCTTC.

The chain is built from TRBV5-8 and TRBJ2-7; no firm D call. Germline CDR1 is SGHTS and CDR2 is YDEGEE. Trimming shortened V by 4 bases and J by 4 bases, and 9 bases separated the two germline ends. The CDR3 contains 12 residues. The CDR3 DNA follows: TGTGCCAGCAGCCTGACTTTTTACGAGCAGTACTTC. It encodes CASSLTFYEQYF. Full variable domain (remainder filled in from reference TRBV5-8 and TRBJ2-7): EAGVTQSPTHLIKTRGQQATLRCSPISGHTSVYWYQQALGLGLQFLLWYDEGEERNRGNFPPRFSGRQFPNYSSELNVNALELEDSALYLCASSLTFYEQYFGPGTRLTVT.

V gene TRBV27 combines with J gene TRBJ1-4; no definite D call. The CDR3 is 11 amino acids. Germline V gives CDR1 MNHEY, CDR2 SMNVEV (reference sequence). Deletions cut 8 bases from V and 4 bases from J, with 5 bases between. This CDR3 is CASGFNEKLFF. In DNA, the CDR3 is TGTGCCAGCGGCTTTAATGAAAAACTGTTTTTT.

This chain connects TRBV7-8 to TRBJ1-5; D is unresolved. V was trimmed by 3 bases and J by 3 bases, leaving 9 bases between them. The CDR3 runs to 14 residues. Germline-derived CDR1 and CDR2 are SGHVS and FQNEAQ. CDR3 in DNA: TGTGCCAGCAGCTTGGGCCAGAACAATCAGCCCCAGCATTTT. It is translated as CASSLGQNNQPQHF.

The chain is built from TRBV14 and TRBJ1-2; 7 bases agree with TRBD1. CDR3 length: 13 residues. The trim removed 3 bases at V and 6 bases at J, leaving 4 bases unmatched. Germline CDR1 is SGHDN and CDR2 is FVKESK. This CDR3 reads CASSQTGWDGYTF. The CDR3 DNA follows: TGTGCCAGCAGCCAGACAGGGTGGGATGGCTACACCTTC.

The chain uses TRBV2 and TRBJ2-1, with 11 nucleotides matching TRBD2. V gave up 6 bases and J gave up 6 bases; unmatched junction bases: 7. Germline V lookup: CDR1 SNHLY, CDR2 FYNNEI. This CDR3 is 15 amino acids long. CDR3 bases: TGTGCCAGCAGACCGGGGACTAGCGGAGTCAATGAGCAGTTCTTC. It yields the protein CASRPGTSGVNEQFF.

In nucleotides, the CDR3 is TGTGCCAGCAGTTTAATCGGGGGCTACAATGAGCAGTTCTTC. It translates to CASSLIGGYNEQFF. This chain joins TRBV27 and TRBJ2-1; possibly TRBD2 for D (6 bases). Per the germline V gene, CDR1 is MNHEY and CDR2 is SMNVEV (reference sequence). V shed 2 bases and J shed 3 bases, with 8 bases lying between them. The CDR3 totals 14 residues.

The chain links TRBV5-1 to TRBJ1-6; maybe TRBD1 (6 bases). CDR3 length: 15 residues. CDR1 is SGHRS, CDR2 YFSETQ, per germline. The ends were cut back, 4 bases at V and 9 bases at J, with 17 bases in the middle. CDR3 sequence reads: CASSPGTPFGSPLHF. The DNA of the CDR3 is TGCGCCAGCAGCCCCGGGACACCTTTTGGTTCACCCCTCCACTTT.

The CDR3: CASSLDGQVNQPQHF. The CDR3 nucleotides are TGTGCCAGCAGCTTAGACGGACAGGTCAATCAGCCCCAGCATTTT. V usage is TRBV7-2 and J usage is TRBJ1-5, with TRBD1 matching 7 bases. Trimming removed 1 base from V and 3 bases from J; junction bases left unmatched: 3. This CDR3 comprises 15 residues. From germline, CDR1 is SGHTA and CDR2 FQGNSA. Supplemented by reference TRBV7-2 and TRBJ1-5, the full variable domain reads GAGVSQSPSNKVTEKGKDVELRCDPISGHTALYWYRQSLGQGLEFLIYFQGNSAPDKSGLPSDRFSAERTGGSVSTLTIQRTQQEDSAVYLCASSLDGQVNQPQHFGDGTRLSIL.

The genes are TRBV7-9 and TRBJ1-1; D might be TRBD1 (5 bases). Per germline, CDR1 SEHNR and CDR2 FQNEAQ (reference sequence). This CDR3 is built from 14 residues. Deletions cut 5 bases from V and 1 base from J, with 11 bases between. The CDR3 protein is CASSHTTENTEAFF. For the CDR3, the DNA is TGTGCCAGCAGCCATACGACAGAGAACACTGAAGCTTTCTTT.

The chain uses TRBV2 and TRBJ2-7; 7 bases map to TRBD2. J gave up 1 base and V 5 bases, and 11 bases lay outside the gene matches. The CDR3 is made up of 16 amino acids. The germline gives CDR1 SNHLY, CDR2 FYNNEI. The DNA for the CDR3 is TGTGCCAGCAGTAAGATGGGGCGGGAGCTGTCCTACGAGCAGTACTTC. Its protein is CASSKMGRELSYEQYF.

The chain combines TRBV6-1 with TRBJ2-7; 9 nucleotides match TRBD1. CDR1 MNHNS and CDR2 SASEGT come from the germline V gene. Germline trimming cut 5 bases from V and 4 bases from J; bases unmatched to any gene: 9. This CDR3 contains 15 residues. The CDR3 region is CASSLPAGQGYEQYF. In DNA form, the CDR3 reads TGTGCCAGCAGTCTCCCCGCGGGACAGGGATACGAGCAGTACTTC.

V gene TRBV6-5 combines with J gene TRBJ1-6; D is perhaps TRBD1 (6 bases). V gave up 5 bases and J gave up 7 bases, with 9 bases separating them. The germline V gene has CDR1 MNHEY and CDR2 SVGAGI. The CDR3 length is 13 residues. The CDR3 sequence: CASSQTGNSPLHF. DNA for the CDR3: TGTGCCAGCAGTCAAACAGGGAATTCACCCCTCCACTTT.

The CDR3 here is CASSAGGTQYF. The CDR3 nucleotides are TGTGCCAGCAGTGCAGGGGGCACGCAGTATTTT. The chain links TRBV2 to TRBJ2-3, with 8 positions matching TRBD1. The CDR3 totals 11 residues. Trimming cost V 4 bases and J 9 bases; bases outside gene matches: 0. Germline assignment: CDR1 SNHLY and CDR2 FYNNEI.

V is TRBV29-1 and J is TRBJ1-1; 8 bases are a match to TRBD1. V trimming: 4 bases; J trimming: 3 bases; junction bases outside the gene matches: 10. This CDR3 is 15 amino acids long. The V gene's germline CDR1 is SQVTM and CDR2 ANQGSEA. CDR3 DNA: TGCAGCGTTGTATTGACAGGGGTGGTGGACACTGAAGCTTTCTTT. As protein: CSVVLTGVVDTEAFF.

This chain links TRBV7-9 with TRBJ2-7, with D perhaps matching TRBD2 (6 bases). This CDR3 has 12 amino acids. Germline V gene sequence: CDR1 SEHNR, CDR2 FQNEAQ (reference sequence). V lost 9 bases, J lost 4 bases, and 13 bases lay in between. The CDR3 nucleotides read TGTGCCAGTTGTATCGGGAGTTACGAGCAGTACTTC. It encodes CASCIGSYEQYF.

This chain connects TRBV7-9 to TRBJ2-2; 7 nucleotides line up with TRBD2. V was clipped by 5 bases and J by 1 base; unmatched bases: 4. This CDR3 contains 15 residues. Germline-derived CDR1 and CDR2 are SEHNR and FQNEAQ (reference sequence). The CDR3 region is CASSQGRGNTGELFF. The CDR3 DNA sequence: TGTGCCAGCAGCCAAGGGAGGGGGAACACCGGGGAGCTGTTTTTT.

There are a few counts of this clone. This chain links TRBV5-6 with TRBJ1-6; a weak D match, TRBD1 (5 bases). CDR1 is SGHDT and CDR2 is YYEEEE in the germline V gene. V lost 1 base and J 7 bases, leaving 9 bases between the germline ends. This CDR3 contains 14 residues. The CDR3 DNA reads TGTGCCAGCAGCTTGTCGGGGGAAAATTCACCCCTCCACTTT. Its protein is CASSLSGENSPLHF.

J is TRBJ2-6 and V is TRBV7-8; no clear D. Looked up from germline, CDR1 is SGHVS and CDR2 is FQNEAQ. This CDR3 spans 15 amino acids. The ends were cut back, 5 bases at V and 4 bases at J, with 12 bases in the middle. CDR3 sequence reads: CASSNDRSGANVLTF. CDR3 nucleotides: TGTGCCAGCAGCAATGACCGGAGCGGGGCCAACGTCCTGACTTTC.

The chain is built from TRBV18 and TRBJ1-1; D possibly corresponds to TRBD1 (5 bases). This CDR3 has 15 residues. Trimming stripped 0 bases from V and 5 bases from J, with 13 bases between. Germline assignment: CDR1 KGHSH and CDR2 LQKENI. DNA of the CDR3: TGTGCCAGCTCACCACCCGGAGGGGATGGGACTGAAGCTTTCTTT. This encodes CASSPPGGDGTEAFF.

The gene calls are TRBV7-8 and TRBJ2-1, with no clear D. This CDR3 contains 16 residues. V lost 2 bases, J lost 2 bases, and 13 bases lay in between. Germline V lookup: CDR1 SGHVS, CDR2 FQNEAQ. CDR3 nucleotides: TGTGCCAGCAGCTTATCCGGCGGAGCAACCTACAATGAGCAGTTCTTC. This gives the protein CASSLSGGATYNEQFF.

This chain links TRBV19 with TRBJ1-2; TRBD1 matches 7 bases. Unmatched junction bases numbered 5, after V lost 2 bases and J lost 2 bases. The CDR3 is made up of 15 amino acids. Germline CDR1 LNHDA, CDR2 SQIVND (reference sequence). The CDR3 coding sequence is TGTGCCAGTAGTATAAGTAACAGGGGCAACTATGGCTACACCTTC. Amino acids: CASSISNRGNYGYTF. Looking up the rest from reference TRBV19 and TRBJ1-2 gives the full variable domain: DGGITQSPKYLFRKEGQNVTLSCEQNLNHDAMYWYRQDPGQGLRLIYYSQIVNDFQKGDIAEGYSVSREKKESFPLTVTSAQKNPTAFYLCASSISNRGNYGYTFGSGTRLTVV.

Notes on this clone: At one of its ends the junction is not consistent with the germline gene, which may arise from a read error. Other nucleotide sequences from this sample produce the same CDR3. The chain uses TRBV7-9 and TRBJ2-1; 9 bases align to TRBD1. Germline CDR1 SEHNR, CDR2 FQNEAQ (reference sequence). The CDR3 has 15 amino acids. The CDR3 sequence: CASSLDRDRANEQFF. CDR3 nucleotide sequence: TGTGCCAGCAGCTTGGATCGGGACAGGGCCAATGAACAGTTCTTC.

This chain joins TRBV5-1 and TRBJ1-2; 8 bases line up with TRBD1. Germline assignment: CDR1 SGHRS and CDR2 YFSETQ. This CDR3 has 16 residues. The V segment lost 3 bases and the J segment 7 bases; nucleotides outside the gene matches: 14. CDR3 coding DNA: TGCGCCAGCAGCTCGGGACGGGACAGGAATTTGGGTGGCTACACCTTC. Translated: CASSSGRDRNLGGYTF.

The chain employs TRBV27 and TRBJ2-1; tentatively, D is TRBD1 (5 bases). There are 14 residues in the CDR3. V gave up 3 bases and J gave up 5 bases, with 11 bases separating them. Per the germline V gene, CDR1 is MNHEY and CDR2 is SMNVEV (reference sequence). CDR3 sequence reads: CASSFGGANNEQFF. The DNA for the CDR3 is TGTGCCAGCAGTTTCGGTGGGGCCAACAATGAGCAGTTCTTC.

This chain links TRBV7-9 with TRBJ2-1, with TRBD1 matching over 7 bases. Germline trimming cut 1 base from V and 8 bases from J; bases unmatched to any gene: 8. The CDR3 loop spans 15 amino acids. The germline CDR1 and CDR2 sequences are SEHNR and FQNEAQ (reference sequence). Written as DNA, the CDR3 is TGTGCCAGCAGCTTAGTCGAGGGGGCCGGCGATGAGCAGTTCTTC. This gives the protein CASSLVEGAGDEQFF.

The V and J genes are TRBV10-2 and TRBJ2-6; D gene ambiguous. CDR1 is WSHSY and CDR2 is SAAADI in the germline V gene. V lost 2 bases and J lost 1, with 6 bases in between. The CDR3 spans 15 residues. The CDR3 sequence: CASSEARSGANVLTF. The CDR3 DNA reads as TGCGCCAGCAGTGAGGCCCGGTCTGGGGCCAACGTCCTGACTTTC.

J is TRBJ2-3 and V is TRBV7-2; 9 positions agree with TRBD2. Trimming took 1 base from V and 6 from J; bases not matched to a gene: 11. The CDR3 runs to 17 residues. Looked up from germline, CDR1 is SGHTA and CDR2 is FQGNSA. This chain's CDR3 is CASSLGRTAGGLDTQYF. In DNA, the CDR3 is TGTGCCAGCAGCTTAGGGAGAACAGCGGGGGGATTGGATACGCAGTATTTT.